Listed below are T cell receptor beta chains from one sample, sequenced in a study of shared clonotypes between healthy human individuals. Produced via immunoSEQ multiplex PCR; TCRdb's table is partial and in-frame only. The sample contains about 2.3 million clones, 85% to 95% of which appear only once. Sequenced material: naive CD4+ T cells from PBMCs. These receptors were obtained from a young man in good health. Some clones in this sample may be carry-over from other donors' samples. CDR3s include the opening cysteine and the closing phenylalanine or tryptophan. Fields, in order: D gene, clone size, V gene, J gene, CDR3 DNA, CDR3 protein. The D gene is left open where the match is weak. The size entry is marked missing in some rows and otherwise reads once, few, many or a size class.

d_call: .; clone_size: .; v_call: TRBV28; j_call: TRBJ2-1; cdr3_nt: TGTGCCAGCAGTTTTATCCAGGTCGATTTCTCCTACAATGAGCAGTTCTTC; cdr3_aa: CASSFIQVDFSYNEQFF
d_call: .; clone_size: .; v_call: TRBV5-5; j_call: TRBJ2-3; cdr3_nt: TGTGCCAGCACCCGGGGCGACTTCACAGATACGCAGTATTTT; cdr3_aa: CASTRGDFTDTQYF
d_call: .; clone_size: .; v_call: TRBV28; j_call: TRBJ1-1; cdr3_nt: TGTGCCAGCGGACCTCTAGCTGGGCAGGGGAAGTCTGAAGCTTTCTTT; cdr3_aa: CASGPLAGQGKSEAFF
d_call: .; clone_size: .; v_call: TRBV2; j_call: TRBJ1-1; cdr3_nt: TGTGCCAGCAGACGATACAGGGAGGGGACTGAAGCTTTCTTT; cdr3_aa: CASRRYREGTEAFF
d_call: TRBD1; clone_size: .; v_call: TRBV18; j_call: TRBJ2-2; cdr3_nt: TGTGCCAGCTCACCGGACAGGGTACGCGGGGAGCTGTTTTTT; cdr3_aa: CASSPDRVRGELFF
d_call: TRBD2; clone_size: .; v_call: TRBV6-1; j_call: TRBJ2-7; cdr3_nt: TGTGCCAGCACTTCCACTAGCGGGAGTCGGTACGAGCAGTACTTC; cdr3_aa: CASTSTSGSRYEQYF
d_call: TRBD1; clone_size: .; v_call: TRBV28; j_call: TRBJ1-1; cdr3_nt: TGTGCCAGCGGGTTAGGGGGCGAAGGACCTGAAGCTTTCTTT; cdr3_aa: CASGLGGEGPEAFF
d_call: TRBD2; clone_size: .; v_call: TRBV6-6; j_call: TRBJ2-1; cdr3_nt: TGTGCCAGCAGTTACCCTCGGGAGGAGAATGACGGGCAGTTCTTC; cdr3_aa: CASSYPREENDGQFF
d_call: .; clone_size: .; v_call: TRBV7-2; j_call: TRBJ1-4; cdr3_nt: TGTGCCAGCAGCCCAGAATGGATGGAAAAACTGTTTTTT; cdr3_aa: CASSPEWMEKLFF
d_call: TRBD2; clone_size: .; v_call: TRBV28; j_call: TRBJ2-7; cdr3_nt: TGTGCCAGCAGGCCTAGCGGGAGGGCCTACGAGCAGTACTTC; cdr3_aa: CASRPSGRAYEQYF
d_call: TRBD2; clone_size: .; v_call: TRBV6-4; j_call: TRBJ2-1; cdr3_nt: TGTGCCAGCAGCGACCCTAGGGGCGGGGGGAGACGGGGACTAAGGACCTACAATGAGCAGTTCTTC; cdr3_aa: CASSDPRGGGRRGLRTYNEQFF
d_call: .; clone_size: .; v_call: TRBV5-1; j_call: TRBJ1-1; cdr3_nt: TGCGCCAGCAGTTACGGTGGGGGGAACACTGAAGCTTTCTTT; cdr3_aa: CASSYGGGNTEAFF
d_call: .; clone_size: .; v_call: TRBV10-3; j_call: TRBJ1-1; cdr3_nt: TGTGCCATCAGTGAGATGGGACAAGCGAACACTGAAGCTTTCTTT; cdr3_aa: CAISEMGQANTEAFF
d_call: .; clone_size: few; v_call: TRBV15; j_call: TRBJ1-1; cdr3_nt: TGTGCCACCAGCAGGCCCACAGGGACAAAAGCTTTCTTT; cdr3_aa: CATSRPTGTKAFF
d_call: TRBD1; clone_size: .; v_call: TRBV29-1; j_call: TRBJ1-1; cdr3_nt: TGCAGCATAACGACAGGGTGGGACACTGAAGCTTTCTTT; cdr3_aa: CSITTGWDTEAFF
d_call: .; clone_size: .; v_call: TRBV27; j_call: TRBJ2-3; cdr3_nt: TGTGCCAGCAGTTTACGAGCGGCCGATCTCGATACAGATACGCAGTATTTT; cdr3_aa: CASSLRAADLDTDTQYF
d_call: .; clone_size: .; v_call: TRBV2; j_call: TRBJ1-2; cdr3_nt: TGTGCCAGCAGTGAAGGGCCACAGGCTAACTATGGCTACACCTTC; cdr3_aa: CASSEGPQANYGYTF
d_call: .; clone_size: .; v_call: TRBV7-2; j_call: TRBJ2-7; cdr3_nt: TGTGCCAGCAGCCCCCCCCTTCGATTCAGCGAGCAGTACTTC; cdr3_aa: CASSPPLRFSEQYF
d_call: .; clone_size: .; v_call: TRBV27; j_call: TRBJ2-7; cdr3_nt: TGTGCCAGCAGTTTTTCCCGGGACCTCAGACCAAGCTCCTACGAGCAGTACTTC; cdr3_aa: CASSFSRDLRPSSYEQYF
d_call: .; clone_size: .; v_call: TRBV11-3; j_call: TRBJ2-1; cdr3_nt: TGTGCCAGCAGCCCACAGACGGGGGCCTACAATGAGCAGTTCTTC; cdr3_aa: CASSPQTGAYNEQFF
d_call: .; clone_size: .; v_call: TRBV5-4; j_call: TRBJ2-7; cdr3_nt: TGTGCCAGCAGCTTCCCGGGAGTGGGCGAGCAGTACTTC; cdr3_aa: CASSFPGVGEQYF
d_call: .; clone_size: .; v_call: TRBV5-6; j_call: TRBJ2-5; cdr3_nt: TGTGCCAGCAGCTCCGACCTTTGGGAGGAGACCCAGTACTTC; cdr3_aa: CASSSDLWEETQYF
d_call: .; clone_size: .; v_call: TRBV28; j_call: TRBJ2-5; cdr3_nt: TGTGCCAGCATCACCGGGATACAAGAGACCCAGTACTTC; cdr3_aa: CASITGIQETQYF
d_call: .; clone_size: .; v_call: TRBV29-1; j_call: TRBJ2-1; cdr3_nt: TGCAGCGTTGATTCGGGGCTTCGGTACAATGAGCAGTTCTTC; cdr3_aa: CSVDSGLRYNEQFF
d_call: TRBD1; clone_size: .; v_call: TRBV6-6; j_call: TRBJ1-2; cdr3_nt: TGTGCCAGCAGACCCACAGGGGAGGATGGCTACACCTTC; cdr3_aa: CASRPTGEDGYTF
d_call: TRBD2; clone_size: .; v_call: TRBV5-1; j_call: TRBJ2-4; cdr3_nt: TGCGCCAGCAGCTTCACTAGCGGGGCCAAAAACATTCAGTACTTC; cdr3_aa: CASSFTSGAKNIQYF
d_call: TRBD2; clone_size: .; v_call: TRBV7-9; j_call: TRBJ2-1; cdr3_nt: TGTGCCAGCAGCAAGGGACTAGCGTTCAATGAGCAGTTCTTC; cdr3_aa: CASSKGLAFNEQFF
d_call: TRBD2; clone_size: .; v_call: TRBV2; j_call: TRBJ2-2; cdr3_nt: TGTGCCAGCAGTCTGAGCGGGAGGTATACCGGGGAGCTGTTTTTT; cdr3_aa: CASSLSGRYTGELFF
d_call: .; clone_size: .; v_call: TRBV5-1; j_call: TRBJ2-2; cdr3_nt: TGCGCCAGCAGCTTTAACCTTGCGAACACCGGGGAGCTGTTTTTT; cdr3_aa: CASSFNLANTGELFF
d_call: .; clone_size: .; v_call: TRBV7-8; j_call: TRBJ2-6; cdr3_nt: TGTGCCAGCGGATTCTCTGGGGCCAACGTCCTGACTTTC; cdr3_aa: CASGFSGANVLTF
d_call: .; clone_size: .; v_call: TRBV19; j_call: TRBJ2-7; cdr3_nt: TGTGCCAGTAGTATACGAGGGACCCTTAACGAGCAGTACTTC; cdr3_aa: CASSIRGTLNEQYF
d_call: .; clone_size: .; v_call: TRBV4-1; j_call: TRBJ1-5; cdr3_nt: TGCGCCAGCAGCCGAAATAGGGGCGGCAATCAGCCCCAGCATTTT; cdr3_aa: CASSRNRGGNQPQHF
d_call: TRBD2; clone_size: .; v_call: TRBV2; j_call: TRBJ2-7; cdr3_nt: TGTGCCAGCAGGGCAACGGGACTAGGGTACGAGCAGTACTTC; cdr3_aa: CASRATGLGYEQYF
d_call: .; clone_size: .; v_call: TRBV14; j_call: TRBJ1-5; cdr3_nt: TGTGCCAGCAGCGCCCAACTTGATCAGCCCCAGCATTTT; cdr3_aa: CASSAQLDQPQHF
d_call: .; clone_size: .; v_call: TRBV6-6; j_call: TRBJ1-5; cdr3_nt: TGTGCCAGCAGTTACCCGGACGGGTATAGCAATCAGCCCCAGCATTTT; cdr3_aa: CASSYPDGYSNQPQHF
d_call: TRBD1; clone_size: .; v_call: TRBV7-9; j_call: TRBJ1-3; cdr3_nt: TGTGCCAGCAGCAGCGGTCAGGGGGGTAGAAACACCATATATTTT; cdr3_aa: CASSSGQGGRNTIYF
d_call: .; clone_size: .; v_call: TRBV2; j_call: TRBJ1-3; cdr3_nt: TGTGCCAGCATGGTAGAAGCCTCTGGAAACACCATATATTTT; cdr3_aa: CASMVEASGNTIYF
d_call: .; clone_size: .; v_call: TRBV7-9; j_call: TRBJ2-1; cdr3_nt: TGTGCCAGCAGCTCCCGGGGGTCAGAGTACAATGAGCAGTTCTTC; cdr3_aa: CASSSRGSEYNEQFF
d_call: TRBD2; clone_size: .; v_call: TRBV5-4; j_call: TRBJ2-1; cdr3_nt: TGTGCCAGCAGCCGACTAGCGGGACCTCGGGAGCAGTTCTTC; cdr3_aa: CASSRLAGPREQFF
d_call: TRBD1; clone_size: once; v_call: TRBV7-7; j_call: TRBJ2-7; cdr3_nt: TGTGCCAGCAGCCCCGGGACAGGGCTCGGCGAGCAGTACTTC; cdr3_aa: CASSPGTGLGEQYF
d_call: .; clone_size: .; v_call: TRBV7-2; j_call: TRBJ2-2; cdr3_nt: TGTGCCAGCGGGACTTTCACCGGGGAGCTGTTTTTT; cdr3_aa: CASGTFTGELFF
d_call: TRBD1; clone_size: .; v_call: TRBV2; j_call: TRBJ1-3; cdr3_nt: TGTGCCAGCAGCGTAGATACAGGGGTAATACCCACCATATATTTT; cdr3_aa: CASSVDTGVIPTIYF
d_call: TRBD2; clone_size: .; v_call: TRBV6-1; j_call: TRBJ2-7; cdr3_nt: TGTGCCAGCAGTGTACTAGCGGGGCCCTCCCTAACCTACGAGCAGTACTTC; cdr3_aa: CASSVLAGPSLTYEQYF
d_call: TRBD1; clone_size: once; v_call: TRBV15; j_call: TRBJ2-1; cdr3_nt: TGTGCCACCAGCAGAGATCCACCAGGGGGCCCCTACTACAATGAGCAGTTCTTC; cdr3_aa: CATSRDPPGGPYYNEQFF
d_call: .; clone_size: .; v_call: TRBV30; j_call: TRBJ1-3; cdr3_nt: TGTGCCTGGGACGGGAGAACTGGAAACACCATATATTTT; cdr3_aa: CAWDGRTGNTIYF
d_call: TRBD2; clone_size: .; v_call: TRBV19; j_call: TRBJ2-5; cdr3_nt: TGTGCCAGTACCCAAGGGACTAGCGGGAGTTCGGAGACCCAGTACTTC; cdr3_aa: CASTQGTSGSSETQYF
d_call: TRBD1; clone_size: .; v_call: TRBV9; j_call: TRBJ2-5; cdr3_nt: TGTGCCAGCAGCTCGTGGGACAGGCGGGATGAGGAGACCCAGTACTTC; cdr3_aa: CASSSWDRRDEETQYF
d_call: TRBD2; clone_size: .; v_call: TRBV5-4; j_call: TRBJ2-7; cdr3_nt: TGTGCCAGCAGCTTGTCCTCCAGCGGGGGGCATTACGAGCAGTACTTC; cdr3_aa: CASSLSSSGGHYEQYF
d_call: TRBD2; clone_size: .; v_call: TRBV7-3; j_call: TRBJ2-1; cdr3_nt: TGTGCCAGCAGCACTAGCGGGAGCATCTACAATGAGCAGTTCTTC; cdr3_aa: CASSTSGSIYNEQFF
d_call: .; clone_size: once; v_call: TRBV7-8; j_call: TRBJ1-1; cdr3_nt: TGTGCCAGCTCCCTAGGGGGGGGGAACACTGAAGCTTTCTTT; cdr3_aa: CASSLGGGNTEAFF
d_call: .; clone_size: .; v_call: TRBV6-4; j_call: TRBJ2-5; cdr3_nt: TGTGCCAGCAGTGACCCTACCCGTCCTACCGTGGAGACCCAGTACTTC; cdr3_aa: CASSDPTRPTVETQYF
d_call: .; clone_size: .; v_call: TRBV5-6; j_call: TRBJ2-3; cdr3_nt: TGTGCCAGCAGCTTGACTAGGGGTCTGGATACGCAGTATTTT; cdr3_aa: CASSLTRGLDTQYF
d_call: .; clone_size: .; v_call: TRBV30; j_call: TRBJ2-1; cdr3_nt: TGTGCCTGGAGTTCTCCCGGGGGACCCCTCGAGAATGAGCAGTTCTTC; cdr3_aa: CAWSSPGGPLENEQFF
d_call: TRBD2; clone_size: .; v_call: TRBV5-1; j_call: TRBJ2-1; cdr3_nt: TGCGCCAGCAGCTTGGGGATAGCGGGAGAAGGCAATGAGCAGTTCTTC; cdr3_aa: CASSLGIAGEGNEQFF